A selection of T cell receptor beta chains follows, all from one sample in a study of Ad26.COV2.S vaccination and SARS-CoV-2 variants. Sequencing used immunoSEQ multiplex PCR; TCRdb keeps in-frame clones, though not all of them. This table holds roughly 700,000 clones, roughly nine tenths found once. The source material was peripheral blood, sampled in a trial of Ad26.COV2.S vaccine versus placebo. These receptors were obtained from a person aged 18-65 years who received the Ad26.COV2.S COVID-19 vaccine or a placebo. CDR3s include the opening cysteine and the closing phenylalanine or tryptophan. A D gene is named only where the DNA matches it firmly. Size tells how often a clone was seen (once, few, many) or the class of an expanded clone, and some rows leave it out.

d_call: -; j_call: TRBJ1-1; v_call: TRBV21-1; clone_size: -; cdr3_aa: CASSLLWTANTEAFF; cdr3_nt: TGTGCCAGCAGCCTTCTTTGGACGGCGAACACTGAAGCTTTCTTT
d_call: -; j_call: TRBJ1-1; v_call: TRBV18; clone_size: -; cdr3_aa: CASSPLTENTEAFF; cdr3_nt: TGTGCCAGCTCACCTTTGACGGAGAACACTGAAGCTTTCTTT
d_call: TRBD2; j_call: TRBJ2-1; v_call: TRBV7-6; clone_size: -; cdr3_aa: CASSPVAGGGEQFF; cdr3_nt: TGTGCCAGCAGTCCCGTGGCGGGAGGGGGTGAGCAGTTCTTC
d_call: TRBD1; j_call: TRBJ1-4; v_call: TRBV5-1; clone_size: -; cdr3_aa: CASSLGQGFLFF; cdr3_nt: TGCGCCAGCAGCTTGGGACAGGGATTTCTGTTTTTT
d_call: TRBD1; j_call: TRBJ2-7; v_call: TRBV5-8; clone_size: -; cdr3_aa: CASSLGDRGGEQYF; cdr3_nt: TGTGCCAGCAGCTTGGGGGACAGGGGTGGCGAGCAGTACTTC
d_call: -; j_call: TRBJ2-4; v_call: TRBV7-3; clone_size: -; cdr3_aa: CASPGRDRSPRSGNIQYF; cdr3_nt: TGTGCCAGCCCCGGGCGGGACAGAAGTCCCCGGAGCGGAAACATTCAGTACTTC
d_call: TRBD1; j_call: TRBJ2-2; v_call: TRBV6-6; clone_size: once; cdr3_aa: CASKKGQGNTGELFF; cdr3_nt: TGTGCCAGCAAAAAGGGACAGGGGAACACCGGGGAGCTGTTTTTT
d_call: -; j_call: TRBJ2-3; v_call: TRBV11-2; clone_size: -; cdr3_aa: CASSLAGLHTDTQYF; cdr3_nt: TGTGCCAGCAGCTTAGCGGGACTCCACACAGATACGCAGTATTTT
d_call: -; j_call: TRBJ2-7; v_call: TRBV19; clone_size: -; cdr3_aa: CASSISGSANAYEQYF; cdr3_nt: TGTGCCAGTAGCATAAGCGGGTCCGCGAACGCGTACGAGCAGTACTTC
d_call: TRBD2; j_call: TRBJ2-7; v_call: TRBV6-5; clone_size: -; cdr3_aa: CASRTLLAGYEQYF; cdr3_nt: TGTGCCAGCAGGACCCTTCTAGCGGGATACGAGCAGTACTTC
d_call: -; j_call: TRBJ2-1; v_call: TRBV11-3; clone_size: -; cdr3_aa: CASSLDGSGGGYNEQFF; cdr3_nt: TGTGCCAGCAGCTTAGACGGTTCGGGGGGCGGCTACAATGAGCAGTTCTTC
d_call: TRBD2; j_call: TRBJ2-2; v_call: TRBV3-1/TRBV3-2; clone_size: once; cdr3_aa: CASSQGPQPGLNTGELFF; cdr3_nt: TGTGCCAGCAGCCAAGGCCCACAGCCGGGACTAAATACCGGGGAGCTGTTTTTT
d_call: -; j_call: TRBJ2-3; v_call: TRBV11-2; clone_size: -; cdr3_aa: CASSLGTPRDTQYF; cdr3_nt: TGTGCCAGCAGCTTAGGGACTCCGAGAGATACGCAGTATTTT
d_call: -; j_call: TRBJ2-5; v_call: TRBV24-1; clone_size: -; cdr3_aa: CATSDYRGGETQYF; cdr3_nt: TGTGCCACCAGTGATTACAGGGGAGGGGAGACCCAGTACTTC
d_call: TRBD2; j_call: TRBJ2-1; v_call: TRBV7-2; clone_size: -; cdr3_aa: CASSLQRGGRYEQFF; cdr3_nt: TGTGCCAGCAGCTTACAGCGGGGGGGCCGGTATGAGCAGTTCTTC
d_call: -; j_call: TRBJ1-2; v_call: TRBV15; clone_size: -; cdr3_aa: CASNRGGDYGYTF; cdr3_nt: TGTGCCAGCAATCGAGGGGGTGACTATGGCTACACCTTC
d_call: TRBD2; j_call: TRBJ2-2; v_call: TRBV27; clone_size: -; cdr3_aa: CASRLAGGGTGELFF; cdr3_nt: TGTGCCAGCCGGCTAGCGGGGGGTGGGACCGGGGAGCTGTTTTTT
d_call: TRBD2; j_call: TRBJ2-3; v_call: TRBV5-1; clone_size: -; cdr3_aa: CASSISGTGTDTQYF; cdr3_nt: TGCGCCAGCAGCATTAGCGGGACCGGTACAGATACGCAGTATTTT
d_call: TRBD1; j_call: TRBJ2-1; v_call: TRBV11-3; clone_size: -; cdr3_aa: CASSFSGTGGNEQFF; cdr3_nt: TGTGCCAGCAGCTTTTCCGGGACAGGGGGAAATGAGCAGTTCTTC
d_call: TRBD2; j_call: TRBJ2-5; v_call: TRBV7-7; clone_size: -; cdr3_aa: CASSLAGGIETQYF; cdr3_nt: TGTGCTAGCAGCTTAGCGGGGGGTATCGAGACCCAGTACTTC
d_call: -; j_call: TRBJ2-7; v_call: TRBV2; clone_size: -; cdr3_aa: CASMEGRYEQYF; cdr3_nt: TGTGCCAGCATGGAGGGGCGTTACGAGCAGTACTTC
d_call: TRBD2; j_call: TRBJ2-2; v_call: TRBV29-1; clone_size: -; cdr3_aa: CSVETSGVMGTGELFF; cdr3_nt: TGCAGCGTTGAGACTAGCGGGGTCATGGGGACCGGGGAGCTGTTTTTT
d_call: -; j_call: TRBJ1-4; v_call: TRBV5-1; clone_size: -; cdr3_aa: CASSLGGKGNEKLFF; cdr3_nt: TGCGCCAGCAGCTTAGGGGGGAAGGGTAATGAAAAACTGTTTTTT
d_call: TRBD2; j_call: TRBJ2-1; v_call: TRBV2; clone_size: -; cdr3_aa: CASSELAGVRGEQFF; cdr3_nt: TGTGCCAGCAGTGAATTAGCGGGAGTCAGAGGTGAGCAGTTCTTC
d_call: TRBD2; j_call: TRBJ2-1; v_call: TRBV5-4; clone_size: few; cdr3_aa: CASSSASGTYNEQFF; cdr3_nt: TGTGCCAGCAGCTCCGCTAGCGGTACCTACAATGAGCAGTTCTTC
d_call: TRBD1; j_call: TRBJ2-7; v_call: TRBV12-3/TRBV12-4; clone_size: -; cdr3_aa: CASSFQGAGEQYF; cdr3_nt: TGTGCCAGCAGTTTTCAGGGGGCTGGAGAGCAGTACTTC
d_call: TRBD2; j_call: TRBJ2-1; v_call: TRBV11-3; clone_size: -; cdr3_aa: CASSIAGVFNEQFF; cdr3_nt: TGTGCCAGCAGCATAGCGGGAGTTTTTAATGAGCAGTTCTTC
d_call: -; j_call: TRBJ2-1; v_call: TRBV24-1; clone_size: -; cdr3_aa: CATSTAGSSYNEQFF; cdr3_nt: TGTGCCACCAGTACGGCGGGGAGCTCCTACAATGAGCAGTTCTTC
d_call: -; j_call: TRBJ2-2; v_call: TRBV12-5; clone_size: -; cdr3_aa: CASGLSLAGGELFF; cdr3_nt: TGTGCTAGTGGTTTGTCATTAGCTGGCGGGGAGCTGTTTTTT
d_call: -; j_call: TRBJ2-1; v_call: TRBV5-1; clone_size: -; cdr3_aa: CASSSTSGYNEQFF; cdr3_nt: TGCGCCAGCAGCTCAACTTCAGGTTACAATGAGCAGTTCTTC
d_call: -; j_call: TRBJ2-7; v_call: TRBV2; clone_size: once; cdr3_aa: CASGGNYEQYF; cdr3_nt: TGTGCCAGCGGAGGGAACTACGAGCAGTACTTC
d_call: -; j_call: TRBJ1-2; v_call: TRBV6-5; clone_size: few; cdr3_aa: CASSYSIGYGYTF; cdr3_nt: TGTGCCAGCAGTTACTCGATCGGGTATGGCTACACCTTC
d_call: -; j_call: TRBJ1-2; v_call: TRBV25-1; clone_size: -; cdr3_aa: CASSEYGQNYGYTF; cdr3_nt: TGTGCCAGCAGTGAATATGGCCAGAACTATGGCTACACCTTC
d_call: TRBD2; j_call: TRBJ2-7; v_call: TRBV3-1/TRBV3-2; clone_size: -; cdr3_aa: CASRAGSYEQYF; cdr3_nt: TGTGCCAGCAGAGCGGGATCCTACGAGCAGTACTTC
d_call: -; j_call: TRBJ2-2; v_call: TRBV3-1/TRBV3-2; clone_size: -; cdr3_aa: CASSQDNPAPTGELFF; cdr3_nt: TGTGCCAGCAGCCAAGATAATCCAGCCCCCACCGGGGAGCTGTTTTTT
d_call: -; j_call: TRBJ1-2; v_call: TRBV6-1; clone_size: -; cdr3_aa: CASSEGSGSGIYGYTF; cdr3_nt: TGTGCCAGCAGTGAGGGCTCCGGCTCGGGGATCTATGGCTACACCTTC
d_call: TRBD1; j_call: TRBJ1-3; v_call: TRBV6-5; clone_size: few; cdr3_aa: CASSPGTGSGNTIYF; cdr3_nt: TGTGCCAGCAGTCCCGGGACAGGCTCTGGAAACACCATATATTTT
d_call: TRBD2; j_call: TRBJ2-7; v_call: TRBV10-3; clone_size: -; cdr3_aa: CAISDFRMGGITPYEQYF; cdr3_nt: TGTGCCATCAGTGATTTTAGGATGGGAGGGATAACTCCCTACGAGCAGTACTTC
d_call: -; j_call: TRBJ2-4; v_call: TRBV12-3/TRBV12-4; clone_size: -; cdr3_aa: CASSLTRNIQYF; cdr3_nt: TGTGCCAGCAGTTTAACACGGAACATTCAGTACTTC
d_call: TRBD2; j_call: TRBJ2-3; v_call: TRBV6-2/TRBV6-3; clone_size: -; cdr3_aa: CASTPGDYHTDTQYF; cdr3_nt: TGTGCCAGCACCCCGGGGGACTACCACACAGATACGCAGTATTTT
d_call: TRBD1; j_call: TRBJ2-2; v_call: TRBV3-1/TRBV3-2; clone_size: few; cdr3_aa: CASSDSPQGAGNTGELFF; cdr3_nt: TGTGCCAGCAGCGATTCCCCCCAGGGGGCGGGGAACACCGGGGAGCTGTTTTTT
d_call: -; j_call: TRBJ2-2; v_call: TRBV29-1; clone_size: -; cdr3_aa: CSVEDPAGMRELFF; cdr3_nt: TGCAGCGTTGAAGATCCTGCGGGAATGAGGGAGCTGTTTTTT
d_call: -; j_call: TRBJ2-3; v_call: TRBV3-1/TRBV3-2; clone_size: -; cdr3_aa: CASSHSGPRPPPQYF; cdr3_nt: TGTGCCAGCAGCCATTCCGGGCCCCGTCCCCCTCCACAGTATTTT
d_call: -; j_call: TRBJ2-7; v_call: TRBV4-2; clone_size: -; cdr3_aa: CASSQDPTRTPYEQYF; cdr3_nt: TGTGCCAGCAGCCAAGACCCTACTAGGACTCCCTACGAGCAGTACTTC
d_call: -; j_call: TRBJ2-1; v_call: TRBV10-3; clone_size: -; cdr3_aa: CAIKPGESYNEQFF; cdr3_nt: TGTGCCATCAAGCCAGGGGAGTCCTACAATGAGCAGTTCTTC
d_call: TRBD1; j_call: TRBJ1-6; v_call: TRBV5-4; clone_size: few; cdr3_aa: CASSRGDRENSPLHF; cdr3_nt: TGTGCCAGCAGTCGGGGGGACAGGGAGAATTCACCCCTCCACTTT
d_call: -; j_call: TRBJ2-4; v_call: TRBV12-3/TRBV12-4; clone_size: -; cdr3_aa: CASRGPGSIQYF; cdr3_nt: TGTGCCAGCAGGGGGCCGGGGAGCATTCAGTACTTC
d_call: TRBD2; j_call: TRBJ2-3; v_call: TRBV12-5; clone_size: -; cdr3_aa: CASAWGSGAKDTQYF; cdr3_nt: TGTGCTAGTGCCTGGGGTAGCGGGGCAAAAGATACGCAGTATTTT
d_call: -; j_call: TRBJ1-3; v_call: TRBV18; clone_size: -; cdr3_aa: CASSLNGERNTIYF; cdr3_nt: TGTGCCAGCTCACTCAACGGAGAGAGGAACACCATATATTTT
d_call: TRBD1; j_call: TRBJ2-6; v_call: TRBV11-2; clone_size: -; cdr3_aa: CASSLGQGAGSAGANVLTF; cdr3_nt: TGTGCCAGCAGCTTAGGGCAGGGGGCAGGGTCGGCCGGGGCCAACGTCCTGACTTTC
d_call: TRBD2; j_call: TRBJ2-5; v_call: TRBV7-2; clone_size: -; cdr3_aa: CASSRTGTSAETQYF; cdr3_nt: TGTGCCAGCAGCCGTACCGGGACTAGCGCGGAGACCCAGTACTTC
d_call: -; j_call: TRBJ2-7; v_call: TRBV19; clone_size: -; cdr3_aa: CASSIDHSSTGQYF; cdr3_nt: TGTGCCAGTAGTATCGACCATTCTTCGACCGGGCAGTACTTC
d_call: -; j_call: TRBJ2-3; v_call: TRBV7-9; clone_size: -; cdr3_aa: CASSLRSLNTQYF; cdr3_nt: TGTGCCAGCAGCTTACGGAGCTTGAATACGCAGTATTTT
d_call: -; j_call: TRBJ1-4; v_call: TRBV30; clone_size: -; cdr3_aa: CAWSAANEKLFF; cdr3_nt: TGTGCCTGGAGTGCTGCTAATGAAAAACTGTTTTTT
d_call: -; j_call: TRBJ2-5; v_call: TRBV24-1; clone_size: -; cdr3_aa: CATSDRSPGSGTQYF; cdr3_nt: TGTGCCACCAGTGATCGAAGCCCCGGATCCGGGACCCAGTACTTC
d_call: -; j_call: TRBJ2-2; v_call: TRBV4-1; clone_size: -; cdr3_aa: CASSRIRTDMNTGELFF; cdr3_nt: TGCGCCAGCAGCCGGATCAGGACAGACATGAACACCGGGGAGCTGTTTTTT
d_call: -; j_call: TRBJ1-2; v_call: TRBV7-9; clone_size: -; cdr3_aa: CASSSPGFNYGYTF; cdr3_nt: TGTGCCAGCAGCTCGCCGGGGTTCAACTATGGCTACACCTTC
d_call: -; j_call: TRBJ2-6; v_call: TRBV7-5; clone_size: -; cdr3_aa: CARSSHRAHLPSGANVLTF; cdr3_nt: TGTGCCAGAAGCTCCCACAGGGCCCACCTACCCTCTGGGGCCAACGTCCTGACTTTC